Listed here are 22 T cell receptor beta chains from one sample, sequenced in a study of graft-versus-host responses after intestinal transplantation. Assay: immunoSEQ multiplex PCR; the TCRdb copy retains only in-frame clones and omits some. The sample shows roughly 77,000 clones, approximately 88% of them seen only once. These TCRs are of unknown antigen specificity. The sample here was unstimulated CD8+ T cells sorted from spleen or lymph node cells, taken before intestinal transplant. Every receptor here comes from a human donor who received an intestinal transplant.

V gene TRBV18 combines with J gene TRBJ2-2; TRBD2 matches 8 bases. This CDR3 region has 16 residues. Germline V CDR1 and CDR2: KGHSH, LQKENI. Trimming took 8 bases from V and 4 from J; bases not matched to a gene: 12. The CDR3 protein is CASADSFREGTGELFF. CDR3 bases: TGTGCCAGCGCCGATAGTTTCCGGGAGGGCACCGGGGAGCTGTTTTTT.

This clone was seen a single time. The V and J genes are TRBV11-2 and TRBJ2-4; unclear D gene. This CDR3 region has 15 residues. V was trimmed by 3 bases and J by 2 bases, leaving 11 bases between them. The germline gives CDR1 SGHAT, CDR2 FQNNGV. CDR3 sequence (DNA): TGTGCCAGCAGCTTCCCTCCCGAGCCCAAAAACATTCAGTACTTC. Encoded protein: CASSFPPEPKNIQYF.

CDR3 residues: CASTYYRGGQPQHF. Written as DNA, the CDR3 is TGTGCCAGTACCTATTACAGGGGTGGTCAGCCCCAGCATTTT. The chain joins TRBV19 to TRBJ1-5; TRBD1 agrees at 7 bases. The CDR3 length is 14 residues. V was pared by 7 bases and J by 6 bases, with 9 bases of the junction left unmatched. Germline V CDR1 and CDR2: LNHDA, SQIVND (reference sequence).

The chain recombines TRBV19 with TRBJ2-5, with a possible D match to TRBD1 (6 bases). CDR3 length: 12 amino acids. Per germline, CDR1 LNHDA and CDR2 SQIVND (reference sequence). Between the trimmed V and J ends, which lost 7 bases and 3 bases, there was a span of 9 bases. CDR3 sequence reads: CASIEGEETQYF. CDR3 sequence (DNA): TGTGCCAGTATCGAGGGGGAAGAGACCCAGTACTTC.

This rearrangement joins TRBV4-1 to TRBJ2-3; D unclear. V was cut by 0 bases and J by 0 bases, with 7 bases left in between. The CDR3 consists of 15 residues. The germline CDR1 and CDR2 sequences are MGHRA and YSYEKL. The CDR3 loop is CASSQEYFSTDTQYF. CDR3 nucleotides: TGCGCCAGCAGCCAAGAATACTTTAGCACAGATACGCAGTATTTT.

The chain joins TRBV9 to TRBJ2-3; D is unclear. The germline V gene encodes CDR1 SGDLS and CDR2 YYNGEE. With 0 bases removed from V and 5 bases from J, the gap between germline ends came to 10 bases. The CDR3 runs 14 residues. DNA of the CDR3: TGTGCCAGCAGCGTAGCAGTAGGAGAAGATACGCAGTATTTT. Its translation is CASSVAVGEDTQYF.

This clone was observed once. This rearrangement joins TRBV5-1 to TRBJ1-1; 7 bases align to TRBD1. The CDR3 contains 13 residues. Trimming cost V 1 base and J 6 bases; bases outside gene matches: 3. Germline loops: CDR1 SGHRS, CDR2 YFSETQ. Written as DNA, the CDR3 is TGCGCCAGCAGCTTGTCGACAGGGTCTGAAGCTTTCTTT. Protein sequence: CASSLSTGSEAFF.

The CDR3 is CASSPPFFNEQFF. DNA for the CDR3: TGTGCCAGCTCACCACCGTTCTTCAATGAGCAGTTCTTC. The chain recombines TRBV18 with TRBJ2-1; D unresolved. CDR3 length: 13 residues. Trimming removed 0 bases from V and 6 bases from J, with 6 bases in between. CDR1 KGHSH and CDR2 LQKENI come from the germline V gene.

The chain carries TRBV19 and TRBJ2-7; tentative D call: TRBD1 (5 bases). The CDR3 contains 10 residues. V was shortened by 9 bases and J by 4 bases, with 7 bases between the two germline ends. The V gene's germline CDR1 is LNHDA and CDR2 SQIVND (reference sequence). The DNA for the CDR3 is TGTGCCAGGACAGATTACGAGCAGTACTTC. Its protein is CARTDYEQYF. Full variable domain (outside the CDR3, taken from reference TRBV19 and TRBJ2-7): DGGITQSPKYLFRKEGQNVTLSCEQNLNHDAMYWYRQDPGQGLRLIYYSQIVNDFQKGDIAEGYSVSREKKESFPLTVTSAQKNPTAFYLCARTDYEQYFGPGTRLTVT.

The count of this clone is one. J is TRBJ2-7 and V is TRBV6-1; 8 bases line up with TRBD1. There are 15 residues in the CDR3. The J segment lost 7 bases and the V segment lost 6 bases, leaving 14 bases of the junction unmatched. In germline, CDR1 is MNHNS, CDR2 SASEGT. DNA of the CDR3: TGTGCCAGCAGCGACCCTGGGCAGGGGGCTAAGGAGCAGTACTTC. As protein: CASSDPGQGAKEQYF.

Worth noting for this clone: The same CDR3 is also encoded by other DNA sequences in this sample. The chain uses TRBV15 and TRBJ1-5, with 8 bases fitting TRBD1. The CDR3 contains 15 residues. The V gene end was trimmed by 0 bases and the J gene end by 7 bases; junction bases not matched to a gene: 5. Germline V CDR1 and CDR2: LNHNV, YYDKDF (reference sequence). The CDR3 bases are TGTGCCACCAGCAGAGACCGAGGACAGGGACAGCCCCAGCATTTT. Its translation is CATSRDRGQGQPQHF.

This chain uses TRBV7-6 with TRBJ2-1, with 11 bases aligning to TRBD2. With 5 bases clipped from V and 4 bases from J, the junction kept 4 bases outside the gene matches. The CDR3 extends over 15 amino acids. The germline V gene has CDR1 SGHVS and CDR2 FNYEAQ. Here the CDR3 DNA reads TGTGCCAGCAGCCCCAGGACTAGCGGGTACAATGAGCAGTTCTTC. Encoded protein: CASSPRTSGYNEQFF.

This clone was observed once. V usage is TRBV5-3 and J usage is TRBJ2-1; D possibly corresponds to TRBD2 (5 bases). TRBV5-3 has ORF status, its function being uncertain. V was shortened by 4 bases and J by 6 bases, with 17 bases between the two germline ends. The CDR3 has 15 residues. The CDR3 protein is CARSPDYPDINEQFF. The CDR3 DNA follows: TGTGCCAGAAGCCCAGACTACCCCGACATCAATGAGCAGTTCTTC.

The chain joins TRBV5-8 to TRBJ1-5; D is unclear. The germline V and J ends were trimmed by 5 bases and 0 bases, with 12 bases remaining between them. Germline lookup yields CDR1 SGHTS and CDR2 YDEGEE. The CDR3 has 15 residues. In DNA form, the CDR3 reads TGTGCCAGCAGTCAAGCGCCCTATAGCAATCAGCCCCAGCATTTT. It codes for CASSQAPYSNQPQHF.

The V call is TRBV7-2, the J call TRBJ2-3; 7 nucleotides agree with TRBD2. This CDR3 spans 14 amino acids. V was pared by 2 bases and J by 1 base, with 0 bases of the junction left unmatched. From germline, CDR1 is SGHTA and CDR2 FQGNSA. The CDR3 coding sequence is TGTGCCAGCAGCTTACTAGCGGGCACAGATACGCAGTATTTT. It codes for CASSLLAGTDTQYF. Variable domain in full (rest from reference TRBV7-2 and TRBJ2-3): GAGVSQSPSNKVTEKGKDVELRCDPISGHTALYWYRQSLGQGLEFLIYFQGNSAPDKSGLPSDRFSAERTGGSVSTLTIQRTQQEDSAVYLCASSLLAGTDTQYFGPGTRLTVL.

This chain links TRBV7-3 with TRBJ2-7; 7 bases agree with TRBD1. Germline CDR1 and CDR2: SGHTA and FQGTGA. Unmatched junction bases numbered 7, after V lost 5 bases and J lost 0 bases. There are 15 residues in the CDR3. The CDR3 region has the DNA TGTGCCAGCAGCCCTACAGGGGAGCCCTCCTACGAGCAGTACTTC. It yields the protein CASSPTGEPSYEQYF.

J is TRBJ2-2 and V is TRBV28, with TRBD2 as a possible D gene (5 bases). The ends were cut back, 8 bases at V and 7 bases at J, with 11 bases in the middle. CDR1 is MDHEN and CDR2 is SYDVKM in the germline V gene. The CDR3 sequence is 12 residues long. CDR3 protein: CASCGGGGELFF. CDR3 coding DNA: TGTGCCAGCTGTGGAGGAGGCGGGGAGCTGTTTTTT. The full variable domain, with the rest looked up from reference TRBV28 and TRBJ2-2, is DVKVTQSSRYLVKRTGEKVFLECVQDMDHENMFWYRQDPGLGLRLIYFSYDVKMKEKGDIPEGYSVSREKKERFSLILESASTNQTSMYLCASCGGGGELFFGEGSRLTVL.

The chain is built from TRBV29-1 and TRBJ2-2, with D possibly TRBD1 on 5 matching bases. The CDR3 consists of 14 residues. The germline V and J ends were trimmed by 3 bases and 0 bases, with 8 bases remaining between them. Germline values: CDR1 SQVTM, CDR2 ANQGSEA. The CDR3 spells CSVEGLPNTGELFF. The CDR3 DNA reads TGCAGCGTTGAGGGGCTACCGAACACCGGGGAGCTGTTTTTT.

The CDR3 reads CAPRDPHQPQHF. CDR3 DNA: TGTGCCCCCCGGGATCCCCATCAGCCCCAGCATTTT. V gene TRBV11-2 combines with J gene TRBJ1-5; unclear D gene. This CDR3 is built from 12 residues. Germline CDR1 and CDR2: SGHAT and FQNNGV. The V and J ends lost 11 bases and 5 bases respectively, with 13 bases between them.

In DNA, the CDR3 is TGTGCCAGCATCCCGGGCCTAGCGGGGCCAACCCAGTACTTC. This gives the protein CASIPGLAGPTQYF. The chain is built from TRBV6-5 and TRBJ2-5; TRBD2 aligns across 9 bases. Trimming at V came to 7 bases and at J to 8 bases, leaving 11 bases not matched to a gene. CDR3 length equals 14 residues. Germline values: CDR1 MNHEY, CDR2 SVGAGI.

The rearrangement joins TRBV19 to TRBJ2-7; tentatively, D is TRBD2 (5 bases). The CDR3 length is 13 residues. V was trimmed by 3 bases and J by 3 bases, leaving 9 bases between them. Germline loops: CDR1 LNHDA, CDR2 SQIVND (reference sequence). The CDR3, as DNA: TGTGCCAGTAGTATCGGGGTAGGCTACGAGCAGTACTTC. Amino acid sequence: CASSIGVGYEQYF.

The chain recombines TRBV28 with TRBJ2-3, with 11 bases matching TRBD1. Losses at the gene ends were 3 bases for V and 3 bases for J; bases not matched to a gene: 11. CDR1 MDHEN and CDR2 SYDVKM come from the germline V gene. The CDR3 is made up of 18 amino acids. CDR3 residues: CASSFPIPGTGGTDTQYF. CDR3 nucleotides: TGTGCCAGCAGTTTCCCGATCCCCGGGACAGGGGGGACAGATACGCAGTATTTT.